The T cell receptor beta chain under discussion was sequenced for a study of neoadjuvant anti-PD-1 for oral cavity cancer. Sequencing was performed with immunoSEQ multiplex PCR; in TCRdb, only in-frame clones are kept and a portion is missing. Here the sample spans 72,000 or so clones, less than 90% being singletons. Documented time point: after neoadjuvant nivolumab, at surgical resection. Patients were newly diagnosed with stage II-IVA oral cavity squamous cell carcinoma without prior systemic or radiation treatment. Trimming removed 4 bases from V and 3 bases from J; junction bases left unmatched: 8. Germline assignment: CDR1 SGHNT and CDR2 YYREEE (reference sequence). CDR3 length: 15 amino acids. Findings of the study overall: PBMC Gini-index clonality exceeded responders' in non-responders post-nivolumab.

This clone came up once. The antigen remains unidentified. The source was PBMCs, collected after nivolumab (anti-PD-1) treatment. The origin of this receptor is a person aged 40 to 85 with oral cavity squamous cell carcinoma. The chain recombines TRBV5-4 with TRBJ1-1, with 8 positions matching TRBD1. The CDR3: CASSPPGGLDTEAFF. Here the CDR3 DNA reads TGTGCCAGCAGCCCCCCAGGGGGCTTGGACACTGAAGCTTTCTTT.